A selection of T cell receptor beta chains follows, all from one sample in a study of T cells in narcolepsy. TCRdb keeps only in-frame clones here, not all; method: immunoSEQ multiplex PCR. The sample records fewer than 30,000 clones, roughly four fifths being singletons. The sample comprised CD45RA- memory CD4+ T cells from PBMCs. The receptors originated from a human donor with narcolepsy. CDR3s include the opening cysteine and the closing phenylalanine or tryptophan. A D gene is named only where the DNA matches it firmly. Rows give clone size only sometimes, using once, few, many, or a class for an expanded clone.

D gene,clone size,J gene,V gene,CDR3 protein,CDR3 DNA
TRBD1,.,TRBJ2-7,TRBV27,CASSPSRGPYEQYF,TGTGCCAGCAGTCCCTCTAGGGGGCCTTACGAGCAGTACTTC
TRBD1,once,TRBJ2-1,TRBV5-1,CASSLAPGQGYNEQFF,TGCGCCAGCAGCTTGGCACCGGGACAGGGATACAATGAGCAGTTCTTC
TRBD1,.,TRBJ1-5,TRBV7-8,CASSLGQGNQPQHF,TGTGCCAGCAGCTTAGGACAGGGGAACCAGCCCCAGCATTTT
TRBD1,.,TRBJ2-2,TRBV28,CASSFIVGTGRNTGELFF,TGTGCCAGCAGTTTTATCGTCGGGACAGGGAGGAACACCGGGGAGCTGTTTTTT
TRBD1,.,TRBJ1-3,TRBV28,CASSPLSVRGRSGNTIYF,TGTGCCAGCAGTCCACTTTCAGTCAGGGGGCGATCCGGAAACACCATATATTTT
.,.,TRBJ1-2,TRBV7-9,CASSLRTLGYTF,TGTGCCAGCAGCCTTCGGACACTTGGCTACACCTTC
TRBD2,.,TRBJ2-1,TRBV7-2,CASSSGGLADLEQFF,TGTGCCAGCAGCTCCGGGGGACTAGCGGATCTTGAGCAGTTCTTC
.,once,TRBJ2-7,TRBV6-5,CASSPGVNEQYF,TGTGCCAGCAGTCCGGGAGTAAATGAGCAGTACTTC
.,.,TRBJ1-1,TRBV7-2,CASSPQGRRTEAFF,TGTGCCAGCAGCCCTCAGGGCCGGAGGACTGAAGCTTTCTTT
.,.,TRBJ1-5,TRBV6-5,CASSLSRYSNQPQHF,TGTGCCAGCAGTCTGAGTCGATATAGCAATCAGCCCCAGCATTTT
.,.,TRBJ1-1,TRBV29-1,CSGGRLTEAFF,TGCAGCGGGGGCCGTTTGACTGAAGCTTTCTTT
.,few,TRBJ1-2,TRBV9,CASSARAYGYTF,TGTGCCAGCAGCGCCAGGGCCTATGGCTACACCTTC
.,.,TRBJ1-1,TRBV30,CAWSPPQFGTEAFF,TGTGCCTGGAGTCCCCCCCAGTTCGGCACTGAAGCTTTCTTT
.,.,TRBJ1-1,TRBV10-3,CAISGGPMNTEAFF,TGTGCCATCAGCGGGGGCCCCATGAACACTGAAGCTTTCTTT
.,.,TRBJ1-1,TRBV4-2,CASSQDQGLKNTEAFF,TGTGCCAGCAGCCAAGATCAGGGATTGAAGAACACTGAAGCTTTCTTT
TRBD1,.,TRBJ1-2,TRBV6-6,CASSTRGRDGYTF,TGTGCCAGCAGCACAAGGGGGCGCGATGGCTACACCTTC
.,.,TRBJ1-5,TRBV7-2,CASSLDSQPQHF,TGTGCCAGCAGCTTAGACAGTCAGCCCCAGCATTTT
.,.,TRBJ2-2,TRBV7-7,CASSRGRGSTGELFF,TGTGCCAGCAGCCGGGGCAGGGGTAGCACCGGGGAGCTGTTTTTT
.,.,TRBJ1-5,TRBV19,CASSIVEINQPQHF,TGTGCCAGTAGTATCGTGGAGATTAATCAGCCCCAGCATTTT
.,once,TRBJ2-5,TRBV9,CASSPRGNAQETQYF,TGTGCCAGCAGCCCTAGGGGGAACGCACAAGAGACCCAGTACTTC
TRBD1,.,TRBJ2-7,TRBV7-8,CASSSRDREYEQYF,TGTGCCAGCAGCTCCCGGGACAGAGAATACGAGCAGTACTTC
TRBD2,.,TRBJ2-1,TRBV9,CASSVAPRTSDEQFF,TGTGCCAGCAGCGTAGCCCCCCGGACTAGCGATGAGCAGTTCTTC
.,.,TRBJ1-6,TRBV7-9,CASSLDNSPLHF,TGTGCCAGCAGCTTGGATAATTCACCCCTCCACTTT
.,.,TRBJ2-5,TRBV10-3,CAISESGTIQAETQYF,TGTGCCATCAGTGAGTCGGGGACAATCCAGGCGGAGACCCAGTACTTC
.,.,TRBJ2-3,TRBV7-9,CASSAGDLRSADTQYF,TGTGCCAGCAGCGCTGGTGACTTACGGAGCGCGGATACGCAGTATTTT
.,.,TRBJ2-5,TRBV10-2,CASSEGDFSQETQYF,TGCGCCAGCAGTGAGGGCGACTTTTCACAAGAGACCCAGTACTTC
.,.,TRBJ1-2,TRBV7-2,CASSPGSGRGPGYTF,TGTGCCAGCAGCCCCGGGTCGGGGAGGGGCCCTGGCTACACCTTC
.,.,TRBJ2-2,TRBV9,CASSPDGATGELFF,TGTGCCAGCAGCCCGGACGGGGCAACCGGGGAGCTGTTTTTT
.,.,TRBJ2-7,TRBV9,CASSVGPPTGYSAYEQYF,TGTGCCAGCAGCGTAGGACCGCCGACAGGTTACTCCGCCTACGAGCAGTACTTC
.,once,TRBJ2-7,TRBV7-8,CASSLSNSYEQYF,TGTGCCAGCAGCTTATCTAACAGCTACGAGCAGTACTTC
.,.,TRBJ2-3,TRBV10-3,CAISESPDTQYF,TGTGCCATCAGTGAGTCTCCGGATACGCAGTATTTT
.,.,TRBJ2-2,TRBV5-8,CASSVYRGGNTGELFF,TGTGCCAGCAGCGTTTACAGGGGGGGGAACACCGGGGAGCTGTTTTTT
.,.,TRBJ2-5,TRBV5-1,CASSLGRMEGKTQYF,TGCGCCAGCAGCTTGGGACGTATGGAGGGGAAGACCCAGTACTTC
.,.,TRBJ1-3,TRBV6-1,CASSVILADSGNTIYF,TGTGCCAGCAGTGTTATACTGGCCGACTCTGGAAACACCATATATTTT
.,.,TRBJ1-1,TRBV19,CASTPIGGVSFMNTEAFF,TGTGCCAGTACCCCTATAGGGGGGGTCTCGTTCATGAACACTGAAGCTTTCTTT
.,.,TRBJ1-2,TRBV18,CASSLFEGEYGYTF,TGTGCCAGCTCCCTTTTCGAGGGGGAATATGGCTACACCTTC
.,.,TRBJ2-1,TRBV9,CASSVEGGKYNEQFF,TGTGCCAGCAGCGTAGAAGGGGGAAAATACAATGAGCAGTTCTTC
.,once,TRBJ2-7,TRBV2,CASSEGLAASYEQYF,TGTGCCAGCAGTGAAGGTCTAGCCGCCTCCTACGAGCAGTACTTC
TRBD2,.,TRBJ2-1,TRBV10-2,CATGGLAGGPLRNEQFF,TGCGCCACTGGGGGACTAGCGGGAGGGCCCCTCCGCAATGAGCAGTTCTTC
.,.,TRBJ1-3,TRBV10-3,CATHLSSGNTIYF,TGTGCCACGCACCTGAGCTCTGGAAACACCATATATTTT
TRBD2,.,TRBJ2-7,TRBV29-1,CSVGGQGGLAGASVQYF,TGCAGCGTTGGAGGGCAGGGAGGACTAGCGGGAGCAAGTGTGCAGTACTTC
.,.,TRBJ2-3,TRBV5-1,CASSPWGADTQYF,TGCGCCAGCAGTCCTTGGGGCGCAGATACGCAGTATTTT
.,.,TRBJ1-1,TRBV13,CASSLGNGQTGGGTEAFF,TGTGCCAGCAGCTTAGGAAACGGGCAAACGGGGGGAGGCACTGAAGCTTTCTTT
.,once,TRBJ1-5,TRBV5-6,CASSLEPGSNQPQHF,TGTGCCAGCAGCTTGGAGCCAGGGAGCAATCAGCCCCAGCATTTT
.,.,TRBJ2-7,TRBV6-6,CASGDRSYEQYF,TGTGCCAGCGGGGACCGTTCCTACGAGCAGTACTTC
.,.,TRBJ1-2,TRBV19,CASRDKTYGYTF,TGTGCCAGTAGGGACAAGACCTATGGCTACACCTTC
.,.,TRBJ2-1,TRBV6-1,CASSRERTVDNEQFF,TGTGCCAGCAGTCGCGAACGGACAGTTGACAATGAGCAGTTCTTC
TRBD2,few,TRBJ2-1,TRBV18,CASSPLREGNEQFF,TGTGCCAGCTCACCTTTGCGGGAGGGCAATGAGCAGTTCTTC
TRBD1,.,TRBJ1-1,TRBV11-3,CASSGGTGGTEAFF,TGTGCCAGCAGCGGCGGGACAGGGGGAACTGAAGCTTTCTTT
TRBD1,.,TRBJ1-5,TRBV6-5,CASRPTGQGEQPQHF,TGTGCCAGCAGACCAACGGGACAGGGTGAACAGCCCCAGCATTTT